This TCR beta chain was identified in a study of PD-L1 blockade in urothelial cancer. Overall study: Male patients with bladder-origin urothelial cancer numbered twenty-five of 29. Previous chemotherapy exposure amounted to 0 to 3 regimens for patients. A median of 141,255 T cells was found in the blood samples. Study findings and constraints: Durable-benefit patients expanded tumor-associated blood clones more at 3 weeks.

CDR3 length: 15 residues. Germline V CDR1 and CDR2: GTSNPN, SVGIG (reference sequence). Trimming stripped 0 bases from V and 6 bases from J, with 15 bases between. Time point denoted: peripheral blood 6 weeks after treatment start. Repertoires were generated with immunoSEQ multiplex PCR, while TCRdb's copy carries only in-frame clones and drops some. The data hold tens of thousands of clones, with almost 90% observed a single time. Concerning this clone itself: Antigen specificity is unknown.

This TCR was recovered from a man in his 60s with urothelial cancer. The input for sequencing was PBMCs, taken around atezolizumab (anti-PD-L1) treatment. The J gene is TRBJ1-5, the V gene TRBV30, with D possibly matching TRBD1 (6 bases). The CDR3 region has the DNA TGTGCCTGGAGTGTACGGGGGGCCCAGGGTCAGCCCCAGCATTTT. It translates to CAWSVRGAQGQPQHF.